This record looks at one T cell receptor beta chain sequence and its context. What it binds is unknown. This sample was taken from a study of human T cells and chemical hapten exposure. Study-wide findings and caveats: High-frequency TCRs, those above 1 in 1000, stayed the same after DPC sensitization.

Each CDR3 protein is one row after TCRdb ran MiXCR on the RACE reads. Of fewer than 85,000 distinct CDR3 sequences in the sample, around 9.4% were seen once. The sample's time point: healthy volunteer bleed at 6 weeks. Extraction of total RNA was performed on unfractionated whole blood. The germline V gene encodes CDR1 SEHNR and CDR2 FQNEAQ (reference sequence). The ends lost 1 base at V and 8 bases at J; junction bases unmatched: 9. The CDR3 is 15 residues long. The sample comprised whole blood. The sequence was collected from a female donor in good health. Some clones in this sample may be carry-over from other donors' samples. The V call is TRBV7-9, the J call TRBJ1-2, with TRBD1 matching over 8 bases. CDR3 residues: CASSLDVQGAWGYTF. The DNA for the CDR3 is TGTGCCAGCAGCTTAGACGTCCAGGGGGCCTGGGGCTACACCTTC.